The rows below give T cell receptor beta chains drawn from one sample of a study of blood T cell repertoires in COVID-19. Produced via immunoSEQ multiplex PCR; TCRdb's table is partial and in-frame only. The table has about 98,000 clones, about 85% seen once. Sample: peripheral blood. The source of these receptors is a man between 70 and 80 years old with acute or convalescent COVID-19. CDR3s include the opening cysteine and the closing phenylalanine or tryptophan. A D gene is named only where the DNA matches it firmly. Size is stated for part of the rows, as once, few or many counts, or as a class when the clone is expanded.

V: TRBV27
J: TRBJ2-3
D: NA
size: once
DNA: TGTGCCAGCAGTTCGCCACACCTAACTAGTGGCGCAGATACGCAGTATTTT
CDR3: CASSSPHLTSGADTQYF

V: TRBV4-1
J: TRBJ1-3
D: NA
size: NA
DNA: TGCGCCAGCAGCCAACCCGGACAGCTCGGGGACACCATATATTTT
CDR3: CASSQPGQLGDTIYF

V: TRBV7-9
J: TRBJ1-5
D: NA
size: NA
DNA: TGTGCCAGCAGCCGAGCGGGGGATCGACCCCAGCATTTT
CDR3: CASSRAGDRPQHF

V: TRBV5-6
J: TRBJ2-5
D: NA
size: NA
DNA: TGTGCCAGCAGCTTGGACAGTTCCCAAGAGACCCAGTACTTC
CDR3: CASSLDSSQETQYF

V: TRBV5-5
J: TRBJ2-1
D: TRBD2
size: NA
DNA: TGTGCCAGCAGCCTGGCTGCGGCTAGCGGGGGATCGGAGTTCTTC
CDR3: CASSLAAASGGSEFF

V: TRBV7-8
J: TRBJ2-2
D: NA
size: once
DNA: TGTGCCAGCTTGCGGAGGGAGCGGAATGGGGAGCTGTTTTTT
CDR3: CASLRRERNGELFF

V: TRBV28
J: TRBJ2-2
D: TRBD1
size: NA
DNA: TGTGCCAGCAGTTCCGGACAGGGTGGTACCGGGGAGCTGTTTTTT
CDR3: CASSSGQGGTGELFF

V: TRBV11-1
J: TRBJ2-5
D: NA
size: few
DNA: TGTGCCAGCAGCTTTGGCCACCAAGAGACCCAGTACTTC
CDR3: CASSFGHQETQYF

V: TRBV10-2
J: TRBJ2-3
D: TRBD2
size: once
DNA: TGCGCCAGCACCCCGCTAGCGGGGAGGGGCACAGATACGCAGTATTTT
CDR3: CASTPLAGRGTDTQYF

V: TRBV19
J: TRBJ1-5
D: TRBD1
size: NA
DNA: TGTGCCAGTAGCCGCCTACAGGGGCCAAGTAGCAATCAGCCCCAGCATTTT
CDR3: CASSRLQGPSSNQPQHF

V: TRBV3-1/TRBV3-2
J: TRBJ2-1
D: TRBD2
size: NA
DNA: TGTGCCAGCAGCCAAGGTGGGACTAACCATGAGCAGTTCTTC
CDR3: CASSQGGTNHEQFF

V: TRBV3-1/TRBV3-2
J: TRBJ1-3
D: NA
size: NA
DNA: TGTGCCAGCAGCCAAGATAACGGGGCTGGAAACACCATATATTTT
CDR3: CASSQDNGAGNTIYF

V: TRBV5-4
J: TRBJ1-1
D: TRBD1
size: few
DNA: TGTGCCAGCAGCTTACCGACAGGGAGGTTGGCTGAAGCTTTCTTT
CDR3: CASSLPTGRLAEAFF

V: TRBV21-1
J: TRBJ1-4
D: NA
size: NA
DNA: TGTGCCAGCAGCAAAGGGCAGACTGCAACTAATGAAAAACTGTTTTTT
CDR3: CASSKGQTATNEKLFF

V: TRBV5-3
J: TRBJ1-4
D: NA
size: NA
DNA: TGTGCCAGAAGCTTGGCGGGACAAGCTAATGAAAAACTGTTTTTT
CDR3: CARSLAGQANEKLFF

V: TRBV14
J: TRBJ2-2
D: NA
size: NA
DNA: TGTGCCAGCAGCCAAGAAACAGTACCCTCCGGGGAGCTGTTTTTT
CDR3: CASSQETVPSGELFF

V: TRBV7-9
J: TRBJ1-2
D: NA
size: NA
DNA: TGTGCCAGCAGCTTAAACGGGGGCTACACCTTC
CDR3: CASSLNGGYTF

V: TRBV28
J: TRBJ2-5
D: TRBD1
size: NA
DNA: TGTGCCAGCAGTTCTGGTCCAGGGGGAGAGACCCAGTACTTC
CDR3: CASSSGPGGETQYF

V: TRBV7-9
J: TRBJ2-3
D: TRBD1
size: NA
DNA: TGTGCCAGCAGCTTATTTTATCGGACAGGTAGTACAGATACGCAGTATTTT
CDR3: CASSLFYRTGSTDTQYF

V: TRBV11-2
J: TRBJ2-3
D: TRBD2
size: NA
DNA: TGTGCCAGCAGCTTAGATAGGGCGGGGGGGTTGTCAGATACGCAGTATTTT
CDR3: CASSLDRAGGLSDTQYF

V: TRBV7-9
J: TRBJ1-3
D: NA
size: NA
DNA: TGTGCCAGCAGCCCCTCTGGCAGGGGTCTCTCTGGAAACACCATATATTTT
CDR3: CASSPSGRGLSGNTIYF

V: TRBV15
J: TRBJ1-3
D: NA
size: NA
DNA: TGTGCCACCAGTGATAGGGGCGAGGGAAACACCATATATTTT
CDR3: CATSDRGEGNTIYF

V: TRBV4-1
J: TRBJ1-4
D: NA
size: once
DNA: TGCGCCAGCAGCCCCCTGGGGGAGGGGAATGAAAAACTGTTTTTT
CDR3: CASSPLGEGNEKLFF

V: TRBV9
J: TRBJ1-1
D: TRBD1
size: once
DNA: TGTGCCAGCAGCGTCCGACAGGGAAGTGCGGTTGAAGCTTTCTTT
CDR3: CASSVRQGSAVEAFF

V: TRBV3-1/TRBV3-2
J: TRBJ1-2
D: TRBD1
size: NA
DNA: TGTGCCAGCAGCCAAGGACAGGGGGCGCATGGCTACACCTTC
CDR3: CASSQGQGAHGYTF

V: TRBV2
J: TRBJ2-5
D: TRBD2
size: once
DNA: TGTGCCGACACAGCGGGGCGGGAAGAGACCCAGTACTTC
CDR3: CADTAGREETQYF

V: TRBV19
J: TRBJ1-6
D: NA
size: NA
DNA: TGTGCCAGTACCCCGACCGGGGGGAATTCACCCCTCCACTTT
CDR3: CASTPTGGNSPLHF

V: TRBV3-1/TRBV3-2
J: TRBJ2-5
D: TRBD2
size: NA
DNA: TGTGCCAGCAGCCAAGAACTAGCGGGGGCCAAAGAGACCCAGTACTTC
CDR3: CASSQELAGAKETQYF

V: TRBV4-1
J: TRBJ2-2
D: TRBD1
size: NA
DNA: TGCGCCAGCAGCCAAGATAGTGGCAGGGGGCCAGGGGAGCTGTTTTTT
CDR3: CASSQDSGRGPGELFF

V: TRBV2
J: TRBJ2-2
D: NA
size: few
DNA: TGTGCCAGCAGGTGGGGCAGGGAGAACACCGGGGAGCTGTTTTTT
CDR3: CASRWGRENTGELFF

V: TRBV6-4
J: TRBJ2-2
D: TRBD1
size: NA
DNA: TGTGCCAGCAGCGAGAATACAGGGGTCACCGGGGAGCTGTTTTTT
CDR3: CASSENTGVTGELFF

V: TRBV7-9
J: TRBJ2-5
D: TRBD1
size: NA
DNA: TGTGCCAGCAGCTCAGGGGGCCCCCAGGGGACCCAGTACTTC
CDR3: CASSSGGPQGTQYF

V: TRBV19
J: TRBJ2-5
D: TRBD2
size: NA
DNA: TGTGCCAGTAGTACAGGGACTAGCGGGGACCTGACCCAGTACTTC
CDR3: CASSTGTSGDLTQYF

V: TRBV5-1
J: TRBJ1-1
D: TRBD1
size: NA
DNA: TGCGCCAGCACCAGGGGGGCCGTGAACACTGAAGCTTTCTTT
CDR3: CASTRGAVNTEAFF

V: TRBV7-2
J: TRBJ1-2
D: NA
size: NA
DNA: TGTGCCAGCAGCAAACCCGGGTATGGCTACACCTTC
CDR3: CASSKPGYGYTF